This entry concerns a single T cell receptor beta chain. Measured with immunoSEQ multiplex PCR; TCRdb has only the in-frame clones, and not every one. This sample has some 80,000 clones, with around 97% found just once. This sample was taken from a study of technical replicates of blood from a few donors. The CDR3 is 14 residues long. The germline gives CDR1 SGHNT, CDR2 YYREEE (reference sequence). V lost 3 bases and J lost 5; bases outside the gene matches: 7. The clonotype comes from a human donor in good health. Sequencing input: T cells isolated from PBMCs. The chain couples TRBV5-4 to TRBJ1-2, with TRBD1 matching over 7 bases. Written as DNA, the CDR3 is TGTGCCAGCAGCTCGGGACAGCACAGTTATGGCTACACCTTC. Translating gives CASSSGQHSYGYTF.